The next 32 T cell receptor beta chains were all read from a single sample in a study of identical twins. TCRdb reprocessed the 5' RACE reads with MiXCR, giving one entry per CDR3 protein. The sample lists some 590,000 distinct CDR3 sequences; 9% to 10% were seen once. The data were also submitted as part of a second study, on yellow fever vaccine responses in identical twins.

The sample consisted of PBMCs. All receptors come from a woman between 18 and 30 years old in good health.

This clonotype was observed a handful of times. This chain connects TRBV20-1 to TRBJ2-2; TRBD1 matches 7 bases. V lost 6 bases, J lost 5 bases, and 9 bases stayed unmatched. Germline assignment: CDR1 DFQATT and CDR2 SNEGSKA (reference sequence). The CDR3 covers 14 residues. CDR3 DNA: TGCAGTGCCCAATTTCGACAGGGAACCGGGGAGCTGTTTTTT. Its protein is CSAQFRQGTGELFF.

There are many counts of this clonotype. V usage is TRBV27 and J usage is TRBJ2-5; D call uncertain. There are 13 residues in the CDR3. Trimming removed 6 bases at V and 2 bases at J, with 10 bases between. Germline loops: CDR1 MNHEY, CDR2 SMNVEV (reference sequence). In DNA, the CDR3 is TGTGCCAGCAGCCACACCCCTCAAGAGACCCAGTACTTC. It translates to CASSHTPQETQYF.

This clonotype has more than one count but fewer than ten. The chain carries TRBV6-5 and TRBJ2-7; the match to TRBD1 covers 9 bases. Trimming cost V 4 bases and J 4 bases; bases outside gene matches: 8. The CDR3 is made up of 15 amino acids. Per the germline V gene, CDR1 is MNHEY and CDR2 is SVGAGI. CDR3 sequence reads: CASSSDRDRAYEQYF. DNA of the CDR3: TGTGCCAGCAGTTCCGATCGGGACAGGGCGTACGAGCAGTACTTC.

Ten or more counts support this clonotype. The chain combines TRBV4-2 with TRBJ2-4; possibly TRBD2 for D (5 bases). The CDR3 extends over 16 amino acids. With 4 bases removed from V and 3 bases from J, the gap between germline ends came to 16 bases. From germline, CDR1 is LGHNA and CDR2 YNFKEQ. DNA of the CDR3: TGTGCCAGCAGCCTTGAAACGGGAATAGGCAAAAACATTCAGTACTTC. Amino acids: CASSLETGIGKNIQYF.

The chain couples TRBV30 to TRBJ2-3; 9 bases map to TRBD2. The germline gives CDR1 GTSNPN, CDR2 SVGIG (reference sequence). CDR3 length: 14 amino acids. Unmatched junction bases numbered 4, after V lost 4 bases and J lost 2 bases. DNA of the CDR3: TGTGCCTGGACTAGCGGGACGTTCACAGATACGCAGTATTTT. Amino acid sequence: CAWTSGTFTDTQYF.

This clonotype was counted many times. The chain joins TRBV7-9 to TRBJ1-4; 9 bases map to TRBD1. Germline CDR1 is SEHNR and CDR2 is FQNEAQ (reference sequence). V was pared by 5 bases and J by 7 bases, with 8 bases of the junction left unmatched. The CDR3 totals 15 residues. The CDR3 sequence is CASSELGTGFEKLFF. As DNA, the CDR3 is TGTGCCAGCAGCGAACTCGGGACAGGGTTTGAAAAACTGTTTTTT.

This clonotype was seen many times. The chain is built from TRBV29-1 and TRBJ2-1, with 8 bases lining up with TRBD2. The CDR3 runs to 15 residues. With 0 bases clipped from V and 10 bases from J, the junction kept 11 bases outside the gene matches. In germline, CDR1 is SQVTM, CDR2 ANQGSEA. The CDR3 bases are TGCAGCGTTGAAGATCAAGGAGCGGGAGAGGAAGAGCAGTTCTTC. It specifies CSVEDQGAGEEEQFF.

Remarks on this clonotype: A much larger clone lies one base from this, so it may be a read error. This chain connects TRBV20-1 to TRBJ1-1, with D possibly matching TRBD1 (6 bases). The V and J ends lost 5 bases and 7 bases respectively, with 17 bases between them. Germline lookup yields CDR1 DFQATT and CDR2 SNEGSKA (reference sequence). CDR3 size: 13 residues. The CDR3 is CSADDPRGIEAFF. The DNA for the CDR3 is TGCAGTGCTGATGACCCCAGGGGTATTGAAGCTTTCTTT.

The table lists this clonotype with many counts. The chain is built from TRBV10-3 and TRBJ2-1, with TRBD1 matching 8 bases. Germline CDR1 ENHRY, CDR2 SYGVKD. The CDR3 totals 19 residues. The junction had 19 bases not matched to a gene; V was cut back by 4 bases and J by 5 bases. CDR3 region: CAISGGGMTRGTGHNEQFF. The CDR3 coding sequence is TGTGCCATCAGTGGAGGGGGGATGACCCGGGGGACAGGTCACAATGAGCAGTTCTTC.

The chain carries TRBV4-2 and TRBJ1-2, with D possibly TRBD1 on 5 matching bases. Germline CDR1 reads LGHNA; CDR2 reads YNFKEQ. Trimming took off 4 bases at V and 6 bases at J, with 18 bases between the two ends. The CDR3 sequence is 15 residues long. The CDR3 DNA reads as TGTGCCAGCAGCCTGTTCCCCCAGGGAGAAGATGGCTACACCTTC. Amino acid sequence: CASSLFPQGEDGYTF.

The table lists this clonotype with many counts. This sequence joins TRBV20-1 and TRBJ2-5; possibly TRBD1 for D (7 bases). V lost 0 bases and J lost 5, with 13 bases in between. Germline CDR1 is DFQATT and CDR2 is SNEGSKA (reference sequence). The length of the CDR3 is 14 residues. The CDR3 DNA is TGCAGTGCTAGAGATCAGGGGGGATCCGAGACCCAGTACTTC. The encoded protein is CSARDQGGSETQYF.

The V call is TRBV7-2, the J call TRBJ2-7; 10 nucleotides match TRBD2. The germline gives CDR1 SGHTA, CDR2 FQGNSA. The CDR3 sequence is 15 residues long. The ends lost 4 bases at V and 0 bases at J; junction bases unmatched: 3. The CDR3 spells CASSWKREGSYEQYF. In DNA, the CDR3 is TGTGCCAGCAGCTGGAAGCGGGAGGGCTCCTACGAGCAGTACTTC.

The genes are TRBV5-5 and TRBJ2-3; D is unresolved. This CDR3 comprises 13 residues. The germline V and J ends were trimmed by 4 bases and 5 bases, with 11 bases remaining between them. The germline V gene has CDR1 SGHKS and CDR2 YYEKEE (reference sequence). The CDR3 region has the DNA TGTGCCAGCAGCCGGACCCTTGGAGATACGCAGTATTTT. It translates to CASSRTLGDTQYF.

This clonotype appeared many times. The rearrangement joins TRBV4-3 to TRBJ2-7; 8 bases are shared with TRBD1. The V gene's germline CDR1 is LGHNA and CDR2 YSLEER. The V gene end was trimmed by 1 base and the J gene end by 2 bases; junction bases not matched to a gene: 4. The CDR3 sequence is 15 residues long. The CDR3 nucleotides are TGCGCCAGCAGCCAAGGCGGACAGGGAGCCTACGAGCAGTACTTC. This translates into CASSQGGQGAYEQYF.

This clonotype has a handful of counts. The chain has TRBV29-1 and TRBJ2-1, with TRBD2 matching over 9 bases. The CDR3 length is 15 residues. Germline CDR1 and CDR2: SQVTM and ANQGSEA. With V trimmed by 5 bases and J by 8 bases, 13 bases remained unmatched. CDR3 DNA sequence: TGCAGCGTTCGGGGTAGCGGGAGTTCGTTTGATGAGCAGTTCTTC. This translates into CSVRGSGSSFDEQFF.

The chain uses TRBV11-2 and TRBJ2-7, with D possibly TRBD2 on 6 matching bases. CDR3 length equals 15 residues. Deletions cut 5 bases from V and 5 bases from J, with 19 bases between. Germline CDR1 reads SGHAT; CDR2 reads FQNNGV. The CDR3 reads CASSPNGGRIDEQYF. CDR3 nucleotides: TGTGCCAGCAGCCCCAATGGGGGGAGAATCGACGAGCAGTACTTC.

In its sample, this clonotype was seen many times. The CDR3 reads CASSWGDRGGAETQYF. For the CDR3, the DNA is TGCGCCAGCAGCTGGGGAGACAGGGGAGGAGCGGAGACCCAGTACTTC. The V gene is TRBV5-1, the J gene TRBJ2-5; the match to TRBD1 covers 8 bases. CDR3 length: 16 amino acids. Trimming at V came to 3 bases and at J to 5 bases, leaving 12 bases not matched to a gene. Germline assignment: CDR1 SGHRS and CDR2 YFSETQ.

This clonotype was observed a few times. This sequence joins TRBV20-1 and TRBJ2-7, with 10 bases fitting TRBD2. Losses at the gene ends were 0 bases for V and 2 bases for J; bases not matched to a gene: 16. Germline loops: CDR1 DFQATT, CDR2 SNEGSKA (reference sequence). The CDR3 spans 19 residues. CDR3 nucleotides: TGCAGTGCTAGAGATGAAAGGTGGACTAGCGGAGTGACGCCCTACGAGCAGTACTTC. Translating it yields CSARDERWTSGVTPYEQYF.

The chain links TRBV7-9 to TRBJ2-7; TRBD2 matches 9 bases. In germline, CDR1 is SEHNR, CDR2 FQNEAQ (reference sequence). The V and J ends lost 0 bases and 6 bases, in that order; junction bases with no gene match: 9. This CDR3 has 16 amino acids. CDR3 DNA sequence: TGTGCCAGCAGCTTAGCGCGGAGCGGGAGGTATATCGAGCAGTACTTC. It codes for CASSLARSGRYIEQYF. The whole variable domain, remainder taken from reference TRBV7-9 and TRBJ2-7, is DTGVSQNPRHKITKRGQNVTFRCDPISEHNRLYWYRQTLGQGPEFLTYFQNEAQLEKSRLLSDRFSAERPKGSFSTLEIQRTEQGDSAMYLCASSLARSGRYIEQYFGPGTRLTVT.

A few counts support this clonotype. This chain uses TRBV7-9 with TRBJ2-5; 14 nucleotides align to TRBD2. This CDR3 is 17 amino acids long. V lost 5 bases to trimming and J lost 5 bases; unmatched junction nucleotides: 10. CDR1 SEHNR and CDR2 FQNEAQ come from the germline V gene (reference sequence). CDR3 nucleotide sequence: TGTGCCAGCAGCCCTCCGGGACTAGCGGGAGCCTGGGAGACCCAGTACTTC. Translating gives CASSPPGLAGAWETQYF.

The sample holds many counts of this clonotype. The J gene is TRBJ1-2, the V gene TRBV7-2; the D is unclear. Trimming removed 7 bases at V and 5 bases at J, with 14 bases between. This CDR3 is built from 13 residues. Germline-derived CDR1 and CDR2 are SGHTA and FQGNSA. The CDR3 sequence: CASTRTQWYGYTF. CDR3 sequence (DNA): TGTGCCAGCACCCGGACCCAGTGGTATGGCTACACCTTC.

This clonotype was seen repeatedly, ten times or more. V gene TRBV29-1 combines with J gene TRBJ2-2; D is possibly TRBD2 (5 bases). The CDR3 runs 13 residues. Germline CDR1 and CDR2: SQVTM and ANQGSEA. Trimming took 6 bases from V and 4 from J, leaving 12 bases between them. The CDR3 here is CSVVGAVTGELFF. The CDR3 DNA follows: TGCAGCGTGGTGGGAGCGGTCACCGGGGAGCTGTTTTTT.

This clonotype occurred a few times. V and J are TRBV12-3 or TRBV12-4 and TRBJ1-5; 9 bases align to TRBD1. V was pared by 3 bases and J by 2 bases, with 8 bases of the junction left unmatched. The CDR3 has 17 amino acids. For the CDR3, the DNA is TGTGCCAGCAGTTTGGGGGACAGGGTAACCCGCAATCAGCCCCAGCATTTT. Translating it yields CASSLGDRVTRNQPQHF.

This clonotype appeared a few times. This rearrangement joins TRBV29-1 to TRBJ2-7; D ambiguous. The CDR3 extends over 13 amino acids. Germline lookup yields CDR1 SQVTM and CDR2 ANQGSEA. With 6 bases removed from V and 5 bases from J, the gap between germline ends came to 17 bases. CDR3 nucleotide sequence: TGCAGCGTAACGCGCGACTCGCGAGACGAGCAGTACTTC. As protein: CSVTRDSRDEQYF.

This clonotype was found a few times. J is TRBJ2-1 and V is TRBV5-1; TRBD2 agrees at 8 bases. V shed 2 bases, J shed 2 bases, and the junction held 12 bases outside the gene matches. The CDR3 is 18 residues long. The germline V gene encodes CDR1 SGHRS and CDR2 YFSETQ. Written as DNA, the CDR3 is TGCGCCAGCAGCTTCAACCCACCTACTAGCGGAGCCTACAATGAGCAGTTCTTC. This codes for CASSFNPPTSGAYNEQFF.

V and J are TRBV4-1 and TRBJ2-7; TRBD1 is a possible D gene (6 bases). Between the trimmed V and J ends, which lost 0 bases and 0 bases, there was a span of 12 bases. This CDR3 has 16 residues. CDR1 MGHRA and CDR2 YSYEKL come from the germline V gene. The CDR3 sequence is CASSQDVGQTSYEQYF. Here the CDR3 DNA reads TGCGCCAGCAGCCAAGATGTAGGACAGACCTCCTACGAGCAGTACTTC.

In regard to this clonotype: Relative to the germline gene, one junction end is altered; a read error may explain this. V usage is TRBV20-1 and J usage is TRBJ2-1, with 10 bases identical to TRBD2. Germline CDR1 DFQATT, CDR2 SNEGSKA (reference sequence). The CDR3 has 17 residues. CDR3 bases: TGCTGTGCCCCTCCGCGGGCCGGGACTAGCGTTTACAATGAGCAGTTCTTC. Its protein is CCAPPRAGTSVYNEQFF.

This chain's CDR3 is CASSLSWAVYNEQFF. The CDR3 bases are TGTGCCAGCAGTTTATCTTGGGCAGTTTACAATGAGCAGTTCTTC. The rearrangement links TRBV27 to TRBJ2-1; D is unclear. Trimming took 0 bases from V and 4 from J, leaving 10 bases between them. Per the germline V gene, CDR1 is MNHEY and CDR2 is SMNVEV (reference sequence). The CDR3 is 15 residues long.

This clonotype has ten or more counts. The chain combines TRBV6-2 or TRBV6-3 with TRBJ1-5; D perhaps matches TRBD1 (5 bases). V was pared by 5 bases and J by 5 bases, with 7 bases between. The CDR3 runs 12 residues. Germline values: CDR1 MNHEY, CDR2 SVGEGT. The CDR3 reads CASSGGYQPQHF. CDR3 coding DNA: TGTGCCAGCAGTGGGGGATATCAGCCCCAGCATTTT.

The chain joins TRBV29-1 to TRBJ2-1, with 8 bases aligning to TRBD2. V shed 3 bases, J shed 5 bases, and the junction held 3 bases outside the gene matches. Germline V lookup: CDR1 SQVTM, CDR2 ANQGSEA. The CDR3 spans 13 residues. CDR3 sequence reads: CSVENGRDNEQFF. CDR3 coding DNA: TGCAGCGTTGAGAACGGGAGGGACAATGAGCAGTTCTTC.

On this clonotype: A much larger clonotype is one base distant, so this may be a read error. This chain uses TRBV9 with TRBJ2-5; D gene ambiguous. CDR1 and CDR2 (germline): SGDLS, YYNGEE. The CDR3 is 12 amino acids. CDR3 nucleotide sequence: TGTGCCCGCAGCGAGACTGAAGAGACCCAGTACTTC. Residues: CARSETEETQYF.

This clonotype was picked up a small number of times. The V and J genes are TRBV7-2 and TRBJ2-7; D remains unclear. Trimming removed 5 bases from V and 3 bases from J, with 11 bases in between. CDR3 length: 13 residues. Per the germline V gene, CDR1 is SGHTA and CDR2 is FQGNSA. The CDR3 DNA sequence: TGTGCCAGCAGCACCTCCCCTAGCTACGAGCAGTACTTC. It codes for CASSTSPSYEQYF.